The 20 T cell receptor beta chains presented below share a single source sample, sequenced in a study of blood T cell repertoires in COVID-19. The assay was immunoSEQ multiplex PCR, and TCRdb's table has in-frame clones only and misses some. The data contain tens of thousands of clones, about 80% of them singletons. Sequencing input: peripheral blood. These receptors originate from a woman older than 75 with acute or convalescent COVID-19.

The chain recombines TRBV2 with TRBJ2-1; 12 nucleotides match TRBD2. The germline CDR1 and CDR2 sequences are SNHLY and FYNNEI. The CDR3 loop spans 15 amino acids. The V gene end was trimmed by 5 bases and the J gene end by 8 bases; junction bases not matched to a gene: 7. In DNA, the CDR3 is TGTGCCAGCAGTACACTGAGACTAGCGGGAGATGAGCAGTTCTTC. Its translation: CASSTLRLAGDEQFF.

This CDR3 is CASSLHRGLQETQYF. The CDR3 DNA reads as TGTGCCAGCAGCTTACACAGGGGGCTCCAAGAGACCCAGTACTTC. V is TRBV7-2 and J is TRBJ2-5; 9 nucleotides line up with TRBD1. This CDR3 contains 15 residues. Trimming cost V 2 bases and J 1 base; bases outside gene matches: 2. The V gene's germline CDR1 is SGHTA and CDR2 FQGNSA.

CDR3 sequence reads: CASSLRGRWSYTF. The DNA for the CDR3 is TGTGCCAGCAGCTTGAGGGGGCGTTGGAGCTACACCTTC. The chain employs TRBV5-4 and TRBJ1-2; 7 bases are shared with TRBD1. Germline V lookup: CDR1 SGHNT, CDR2 YYREEE (reference sequence). The J segment lost 9 bases and the V segment lost 1 base, leaving 6 bases of the junction unmatched. CDR3 length equals 13 residues.

This sequence joins TRBV18 and TRBJ1-2, with 7 bases fitting TRBD1. V lost 4 bases to trimming and J lost 1 base; unmatched junction nucleotides: 3. The CDR3 spans 14 residues. Germline loops: CDR1 KGHSH, CDR2 LQKENI. The CDR3 reads CASSLQGINYGYTF. The CDR3 region has the DNA TGTGCCAGCTCACTACAGGGGATTAACTATGGCTACACCTTC.

The genes are TRBV5-1 and TRBJ2-6; D unresolved. The CDR3 has 12 amino acids. Germline assignment: CDR1 SGHRS and CDR2 YFSETQ. With 1 base removed from V and 11 bases from J, the gap between germline ends came to 7 bases. The CDR3 DNA follows: TGCGCCAGCAGCTTGTTATCCGACGTCCTGACTTTC. Its translation: CASSLLSDVLTF. Variable domain in full (rest from reference TRBV5-1 and TRBJ2-6): KAGVTQTPRYLIKTRGQQVTLSCSPISGHRSVSWYQQTPGQGLQFLFEYFSETQRNKGNFPGRFSGRQFSNSRSEMNVSTLELGDSALYLCASSLLSDVLTFGAGSRLTVL.

This clone came up once. This sequence joins TRBV15 and TRBJ1-4; D might be TRBD1 (5 bases). This CDR3 has 16 residues. With 0 bases removed from V and 5 bases from J, the gap between germline ends came to 13 bases. CDR1 and CDR2 (germline): LNHNV, YYDKDF (reference sequence). Written as DNA, the CDR3 is TGTGCCACCAGCAGAGAAGTCAACAGGCCGAATGAAAAACTGTTTTTT. Translating it yields CATSREVNRPNEKLFF.

The chain joins TRBV4-1 to TRBJ1-1; weak D call: TRBD1 (6 bases). Germline-derived CDR1 and CDR2 are MGHRA and YSYEKL. V lost 4 bases and J 6 bases, leaving 15 bases between the germline ends. The CDR3 is 14 residues long. The CDR3 region is CASSRRDPGAEAFF. CDR3 coding DNA: TGCGCCAGCAGCCGTAGGGACCCAGGGGCTGAAGCTTTCTTT.

The J gene is TRBJ1-3, the V gene TRBV25-1; D gene uncertain. Germline V gene data show CDR1 as MGHDK and CDR2 as SYGVNS. V was shortened by 2 bases and J by 4 bases, with 12 bases between the two germline ends. The CDR3 consists of 15 residues. The CDR3 coding sequence is TGTGCCAGCAGTGAAGCACCCCCTCAGGGAAACACCATATATTTT. This encodes CASSEAPPQGNTIYF.

By share, this clone ranks as hyperexpanded. The chain is built from TRBV6-5 and TRBJ2-7, with D tentatively TRBD1 (5 bases). The length of the CDR3 is 13 residues. The germline CDR1 and CDR2 sequences are MNHEY and SVGAGI. The V gene lost 6 bases and the J gene lost 6 bases, with 15 bases spanning the gap. The CDR3 is CASRYQGASEQYF. As DNA, the CDR3 is TGTGCCAGCAGGTACCAAGGGGCCTCCGAGCAGTACTTC.

This clone has more than one count but fewer than ten. The chain carries TRBV2 and TRBJ2-5; D is perhaps TRBD2 (6 bases). CDR1 SNHLY and CDR2 FYNNEI come from the germline V gene. V dropped 8 bases and J dropped 1 base, with 11 bases sitting between them. CDR3 length equals 13 residues. CDR3 amino acids: CASCGALQETQYF. The DNA of the CDR3 is TGTGCCAGCTGCGGGGCCCTCCAAGAGACCCAGTACTTC.

The rearrangement joins TRBV30 to TRBJ2-5; TRBD1 aligns across 8 bases. The length of the CDR3 is 13 residues. The junction had 1 base not matched to a gene; V was cut back by 3 bases and J by 1 base. CDR1 is GTSNPN and CDR2 is SVGIG in the germline V gene (reference sequence). CDR3 amino acids: CAWSRGLQETQYF. For the CDR3, the DNA is TGTGCCTGGAGCAGGGGGCTCCAAGAGACCCAGTACTTC.

The rearrangement uses TRBV10-3 and TRBJ2-3; TRBD2 matches 13 bases. The CDR3 totals 19 residues. V was pared by 4 bases and J by 0 bases, with 10 bases of the junction left unmatched. Germline V gene sequence: CDR1 ENHRY, CDR2 SYGVKD. CDR3 sequence reads: CAISAPGLAGLGSTDTQYF. The CDR3 nucleotides are TGTGCCATCAGTGCTCCGGGACTAGCGGGGTTGGGAAGCACAGATACGCAGTATTTT.

In DNA form, the CDR3 reads TGTGCCAGCAGTTTTGGGGACATTGCCCTCCACTTT. Protein sequence: CASSFGDIALHF. The chain carries TRBV2 and TRBJ1-6, with D maybe TRBD1 (6 bases). The germline V and J ends were trimmed by 5 bases and 14 bases, with 13 bases remaining between them. Germline-derived CDR1 and CDR2 are SNHLY and FYNNEI. This CDR3 region has 12 residues.

The chain combines TRBV3-1 (or the pseudogene TRBV3-2) with TRBJ2-7; possible D gene TRBD2, 5 bases. This CDR3 contains 11 residues. The V end lost 1 base, the J end lost 7 bases, and 5 bases lay between the germline ends. CDR1 is LGHDT, CDR2 YNNKEL, per germline (reference sequence). The CDR3 reads CASSQAGEQYF. The CDR3 DNA sequence: TGTGCCAGCAGCCAAGCGGGGGAGCAGTACTTC.

CDR3: CASSPYGGNLAYEQYF. In DNA form, the CDR3 reads TGTGCCAGCAGCCCTTACGGAGGGAACCTCGCGTACGAGCAGTACTTC. The V call is TRBV5-5, the J call TRBJ2-7, with a weak D call TRBD2 (6 bases). Germline V gives CDR1 SGHKS, CDR2 YYEKEE (reference sequence). The length of the CDR3 is 16 residues. The V end lost 4 bases, the J end lost 4 bases, and 21 bases lay between the germline ends.

This clone appeared many times. V and J are TRBV10-1 and TRBJ1-6, with TRBD1 matching 7 bases. CDR1 and CDR2 from the germline V gene are WNHNN and SYGVQD (reference sequence). CDR3 length equals 13 residues. J lost 9 bases, V lost 2 bases, and 1 base had no gene match. Here the CDR3 reads CASSEDRVSPLHF. The CDR3 nucleotides are TGCGCCAGCAGTGAGGACAGGGTTTCACCCCTCCACTTT.

This clone was counted a single time. The genes are TRBV9 and TRBJ2-1; weak D call: TRBD1 (6 bases). The germline gives CDR1 SGDLS, CDR2 YYNGEE. With 1 base removed from V and 8 bases from J, the gap between germline ends came to 16 bases. The length of the CDR3 is 15 residues. CDR3 bases: TGTGCCAGCAGCGTATTCCCGAGCAGGGGCGATGAGCAGTTCTTC. Amino acids: CASSVFPSRGDEQFF.

This sequence joins TRBV2 and TRBJ2-3; D remains ambiguous. The V end lost 7 bases, the J end lost 0 bases, and 8 bases lay between the germline ends. Per germline, CDR1 SNHLY and CDR2 FYNNEI. The CDR3 loop spans 13 amino acids. CDR3 residues: CASIGSSTDTQYF. CDR3 coding DNA: TGTGCCAGCATCGGTTCTAGCACAGATACGCAGTATTTT.

The V and J genes are TRBV30 and TRBJ2-2, with D maybe TRBD2 (6 bases). V lost 2 bases and J lost 2, with 12 bases in between. CDR1 is GTSNPN, CDR2 SVGIG, per germline (reference sequence). CDR3 length: 15 amino acids. The DNA for the CDR3 is TGTGCCTGGAGTAGGGACTTCTCCAACACCGGGGAGCTGTTTTTT. Translated: CAWSRDFSNTGELFF.

For the CDR3, the DNA is TGTGCCAGCAGTGTGTTCGCGGGAGGGCCTCGGGGTACGCAGTATTTT. It specifies CASSVFAGGPRGTQYF. This chain joins TRBV2 and TRBJ2-3; 9 bases map to TRBD2. Losses at the gene ends were 4 bases for V and 8 bases for J; bases not matched to a gene: 13. This CDR3 is built from 16 residues. Germline V lookup: CDR1 SNHLY, CDR2 FYNNEI.